Presented here are 24 T cell receptor beta chains from one specimen sequenced in a study of radiation and T cells in renal cell carcinoma. Assay used: immunoSEQ multiplex PCR; TCRdb lists only in-frame clones, some missing. The repertoire holds approximately 120,000 clones, with approximately 78% as singletons. Described time point: baseline pretreatment blood. The treatment here: 15 Gy SBRT to primary tumor, nephrectomy 4 weeks later. The sample here was blood, taken from a patient whose treatment included radiotherapy and nephrectomy. The source of these receptors is an older woman with renal cell carcinoma.

This clone was recorded only once. V and J are TRBV5-1 and TRBJ2-5; D uncertain. The ends were cut back, 0 bases at V and 1 base at J, with 7 bases in the middle. Per the germline V gene, CDR1 is SGHRS and CDR2 is YFSETQ. This CDR3 comprises 14 residues. For the CDR3, the DNA is TGCGCCAGCAGCTTGGAGGCAGCCCAAGAGACCCAGTACTTC. Protein sequence: CASSLEAAQETQYF.

The chain joins TRBV10-2 to TRBJ1-5; TRBD1 is a possible D gene (6 bases). The V end was cut by 9 bases, the J end by 6 bases, with 15 bases between. The CDR3 spans 13 residues. From germline, CDR1 is WSHSY and CDR2 SAAADI. CDR3 region: CASTGGGSQPQHF. The CDR3 DNA reads as TGCGCCAGTACGGGGGGGGGCAGTCAGCCCCAGCATTTT.

This CDR3 reads CATSRDRTGGYEQYF. The CDR3 nucleotides read TGTGCCACCAGCAGAGATCGGACAGGGGGCTACGAGCAGTACTTC. The V call is TRBV15, the J call TRBJ2-7, with 10 bases aligning to TRBD1. The V gene's germline CDR1 is LNHNV and CDR2 YYDKDF (reference sequence). V was pared by 0 bases and J by 3 bases, with 2 bases of the junction left unmatched. CDR3 length: 15 residues.

V usage is TRBV11-1 and J usage is TRBJ1-2; D gene ambiguous. Germline CDR1 and CDR2: SGHAT and FQDESV (reference sequence). The CDR3 length is 14 residues. Trimming left V 5 bases short and J 3 bases short, with 13 bases between. The CDR3 DNA follows: TGTGCCAGCAGCCCCTCCTGGGTGGACTATGGCTACACCTTC. Translating gives CASSPSWVDYGYTF.

This clone was seen once. DNA of the CDR3: TGTGCCAGCAGCGTCGACAGGGGGAATTCACCCCTCCACTTT. Translating gives CASSVDRGNSPLHF. The rearrangement joins TRBV28 to TRBJ1-6, with 9 bases that match TRBD1. The germline gives CDR1 MDHEN, CDR2 SYDVKM. CDR3 length: 14 residues. The V and J ends lost 6 bases and 7 bases, in that order; junction bases with no gene match: 4.

This clone was observed a single time. V and J are TRBV19 and TRBJ1-1; tentative D call: TRBD1 (5 bases). Trimming pared 7 bases from V and 0 bases from J, leaving 15 bases between. The CDR3 is 15 residues long. The V gene's germline CDR1 is LNHDA and CDR2 SQIVND (reference sequence). CDR3 protein: CASTPPRGLNTEAFF. In DNA form, the CDR3 reads TGTGCCAGTACCCCTCCCCGGGGCTTGAACACTGAAGCTTTCTTT.

The chain recombines TRBV7-9 with TRBJ2-7, with a possible D match to TRBD2 (6 bases). The V end was cut by 8 bases, the J end by 5 bases, with 16 bases between. The CDR3 has 13 amino acids. CDR1 and CDR2 from the germline V gene are SEHNR and FQNEAQ (reference sequence). This CDR3 is CASGRLVDHEQYF. The CDR3, as DNA: TGTGCCAGCGGCCGACTAGTCGATCACGAGCAGTACTTC.

The chain employs TRBV18 and TRBJ1-1; 8 bases are shared with TRBD1. CDR1 and CDR2 from the germline V gene are KGHSH and LQKENI. This CDR3 spans 18 amino acids. The J segment lost 0 bases and the V segment lost 6 bases, leaving 15 bases of the junction unmatched. CDR3 residues: CASSPISGGRGLNTEAFF. The CDR3 nucleotides are TGTGCCAGCTCCCCAATCTCAGGGGGCAGGGGCCTGAACACTGAAGCTTTCTTT.

This chain links TRBV4-2 with TRBJ1-1; 8 bases fit TRBD1. Germline V gives CDR1 LGHNA, CDR2 YNFKEQ. There are 14 residues in the CDR3. V was pared by 5 bases and J by 0 bases, with 2 bases of the junction left unmatched. The CDR3 DNA is TGTGCCAGCAGCTTGGGACAGGTGAACACTGAAGCTTTCTTT. Its translation is CASSLGQVNTEAFF.

This clone was observed a handful of times. The J gene is TRBJ1-1, the V gene TRBV2; 8 nucleotides agree with TRBD1. The V gene end was trimmed by 6 bases and the J gene end by 1 base; junction bases not matched to a gene: 16. The CDR3 loop spans 18 amino acids. The germline CDR1 and CDR2 sequences are SNHLY and FYNNEI. The DNA for the CDR3 is TGTGCCAGCAGCCGATTAAGGCCTGGACAGGGATGGAACACTGAAGCTTTCTTT. Translating gives CASSRLRPGQGWNTEAFF.

This clone was seen more than once but under ten times. This rearrangement joins TRBV10-1 to TRBJ1-1; D is possibly TRBD1 (6 bases). There are 13 residues in the CDR3. V lost 0 bases and J lost 4, with 6 bases in between. The germline V gene has CDR1 WNHNN and CDR2 SYGVQD (reference sequence). The CDR3 DNA reads TGCGCCAGCAGTGAGTCCAGGGGCACTGAAGCTTTCTTT. Encoded protein: CASSESRGTEAFF.

The CDR3 coding sequence is TGCGCCAGCAGCTTGGAGGGCGGGGACGGCACAGATACGCAGTATTTT. Its protein is CASSLEGGDGTDTQYF. V gene TRBV5-1 combines with J gene TRBJ2-3; a weak D match, TRBD2 (6 bases). Trimming pared 0 bases from V and 1 base from J, leaving 12 bases between. The germline V gene encodes CDR1 SGHRS and CDR2 YFSETQ. CDR3 length equals 16 residues.

The V and J genes are TRBV28 and TRBJ1-2, with D unresolved. The CDR3 length is 14 residues. V was shortened by 1 base and J by 0 bases, with 6 bases between the two germline ends. CDR1 and CDR2 (germline): MDHEN, SYDVKM. The CDR3 region has the DNA TGTGCCAGCAGTTTATTAGGTACTAACTATGGCTACACCTTC. Protein product: CASSLLGTNYGYTF.

V usage is TRBV10-3 and J usage is TRBJ1-6; 8 nucleotides match TRBD1. The CDR3 extends over 15 amino acids. Germline V gene sequence: CDR1 ENHRY, CDR2 SYGVKD. Losses at the gene ends were 7 bases for V and 7 bases for J; bases not matched to a gene: 9. CDR3 sequence (DNA): TGTGCCATCAAGGAGGGACAGGATGGGAATTCACCCCTCCACTTT. Protein: CAIKEGQDGNSPLHF.

The genes are TRBV4-2 and TRBJ1-2; D possibly corresponds to TRBD1 (5 bases). Trimming pared 1 base from V and 4 bases from J, leaving 16 bases between. This CDR3 region has 16 residues. Germline lookup yields CDR1 LGHNA and CDR2 YNFKEQ. The CDR3 reads CASSQAWGDPSYGYTF. The CDR3 nucleotides are TGTGCCAGCAGCCAAGCGTGGGGGGACCCCAGCTATGGCTACACCTTC.

V and J are TRBV5-6 and TRBJ2-5, with 13 bases fitting TRBD2. The length of the CDR3 is 16 residues. The germline V gene has CDR1 SGHDT and CDR2 YYEEEE. V shed 4 bases, J shed 5 bases, and the junction held 8 bases outside the gene matches. The CDR3 bases are TGTGCCAGCAGCCTCTGGACTAGCGGGGGTGGTGAGACCCAGTACTTC. Translating it yields CASSLWTSGGGETQYF.

The chain couples TRBV6-5 to TRBJ1-1, with a possible D match to TRBD1 (5 bases). The CDR3 covers 15 residues. Trimming shortened V by 2 bases and J by 5 bases, and 15 bases separated the two germline ends. From germline, CDR1 is MNHEY and CDR2 SVGAGI. CDR3 loop: CASSYSGASRTEAFF. The CDR3 DNA is TGTGCCAGCAGTTACAGCGGGGCCTCGAGGACTGAAGCTTTCTTT.

The chain couples TRBV5-3 to TRBJ2-3; tentative D call: TRBD1 (6 bases). TRBV5-3 is noted as an ORF with a role that remains uncertain. CDR3 size: 15 residues. The germline V and J ends were trimmed by 0 bases and 3 bases, with 11 bases remaining between them. In DNA, the CDR3 is TGTGCCAGAAGCTTGGCGGTTCAGGGGACAGATACGCAGTATTTT. This gives the protein CARSLAVQGTDTQYF.

The DNA of the CDR3 is TGTGCCAGCAGTGGATTAATATCGGGGGCGAGGGCCAACGTCCTGACTTTC. Translation gives CASSGLISGARANVLTF. The chain uses TRBV2 and TRBJ2-6; perhaps D is TRBD1 or TRBD2 (6 bases each). The ends were cut back, 4 bases at V and 5 bases at J, with 18 bases in the middle. Germline V gives CDR1 SNHLY, CDR2 FYNNEI. The CDR3 is 17 residues long. Supplemented by reference TRBV2 and TRBJ2-6, the full variable domain reads EPEVTQTPSHQVTQMGQEVILRCVPISNHLYFYWYRQILGQKVEFLVSFYNNEISEKSEIFDDQFSVERPDGSNFTLKIRSTKLEDSAMYFCASSGLISGARANVLTFGAGSRLTVL.

A few counts support this clone. The V and J genes are TRBV27 and TRBJ2-5; 12 positions match TRBD1. Per the germline V gene, CDR1 is MNHEY and CDR2 is SMNVEV (reference sequence). The CDR3 is 14 amino acids. V trimming: 5 bases; J trimming: 6 bases; junction bases outside the gene matches: 4. The DNA for the CDR3 is TGTGCCAGCAGTCCCGGGACAGGGGGCCAGACCCAGTACTTC. Protein sequence: CASSPGTGGQTQYF.

The V call is TRBV18, the J call TRBJ1-2, with D possibly matching TRBD1 (5 bases). The CDR3 runs 14 residues. Germline CDR1 and CDR2: KGHSH and LQKENI. V was clipped by 1 base and J by 4 bases, with 10 bases between them. CDR3: CASSPLRDSYGYTF. DNA of the CDR3: TGTGCCAGCTCACCACTAAGAGACAGCTATGGCTACACCTTC.

This chain links TRBV19 with TRBJ1-5; D is unresolved. Trimming stripped 0 bases from V and 4 bases from J, with 4 bases between. Germline V gene lookup returns CDR1 LNHDA and CDR2 SQIVND (reference sequence). The CDR3 is 13 residues long. CDR3 bases: TGTGCCAGTAGTATAGAGGATAATCAGCCCCAGCATTTT. Translated: CASSIEDNQPQHF.

J is TRBJ1-5 and V is TRBV18; tentatively, D is TRBD1 (6 bases). The CDR3 totals 15 residues. V lost 3 bases and J lost 0, with 9 bases in between. CDR1 and CDR2 (germline): KGHSH, LQKENI. The CDR3 region has the DNA TGTGCCAGCTCACCTTCAGGGGATAGCAATCAGCCCCAGCATTTT. The encoded protein is CASSPSGDSNQPQHF.

The V gene is TRBV30, the J gene TRBJ1-6; D may be TRBD1 (6 bases). Germline V gives CDR1 GTSNPN, CDR2 SVGIG (reference sequence). The ends were cut back, 5 bases at V and 6 bases at J, with 14 bases in the middle. The CDR3 covers 14 residues. In DNA, the CDR3 is TGTGCCTGGGACAGGAAGGGGGTTAATTCACCCCTCCACTTT. Translation gives CAWDRKGVNSPLHF.